This TCR beta chain comes out of a study of T cell changes during pregnancy in multiple sclerosis. The ends lost 10 bases at V and 3 bases at J; junction bases unmatched: 10. Germline lookup yields CDR1 ENHRY and CDR2 SYGVKD. The CDR3 totals 15 residues. TCRdb's copy holds only in-frame clones and misses some; the assay was immunoSEQ multiplex PCR. The sample yields approximately 80,000 clones, 85% to 95% seen once. The sequencing here drew on peripheral blood, taken in the third trimester of pregnancy. The rearrangement uses TRBV10-3 and TRBJ1-5; 9 bases are shared with TRBD1. The source is a female donor with multiple sclerosis, enrolled in a pregnancy study. The CDR3 nucleotides are TGTGCCACCCGAACAGGGGGCGCGGTCAATCAGCCCCAGCATTTT. Translating gives CATRTGGAVNQPQHF.